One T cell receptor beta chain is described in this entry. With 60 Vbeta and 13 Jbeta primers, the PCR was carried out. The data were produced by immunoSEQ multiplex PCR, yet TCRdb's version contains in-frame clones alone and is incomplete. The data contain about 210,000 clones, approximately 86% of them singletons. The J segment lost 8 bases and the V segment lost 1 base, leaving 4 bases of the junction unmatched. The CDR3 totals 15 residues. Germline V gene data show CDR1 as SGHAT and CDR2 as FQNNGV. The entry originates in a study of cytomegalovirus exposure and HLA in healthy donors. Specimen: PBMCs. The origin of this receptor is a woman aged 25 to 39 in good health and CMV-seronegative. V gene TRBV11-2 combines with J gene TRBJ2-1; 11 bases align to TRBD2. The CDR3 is CASSLVLAGVYEQFF. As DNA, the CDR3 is TGTGCCAGCAGCTTAGTACTAGCGGGGGTCTATGAGCAGTTCTTC.